This T cell receptor (beta chain) was captured in a study of T cell responses to AZD1222 COVID-19 vaccine. Study at large: Pooling covered second doses at about 4 or about 12 weeks.

TCRdb's table, derived via immunoSEQ multiplex PCR, lists solely in-frame clones and lacks some. The repertoire holds 150,000 to 200,000 clones, about 92% seen once, with about 3.9% in the top ten. Germline-derived CDR1 and CDR2 are SEHNR and FQNEAQ (reference sequence). The V and J ends lost 1 base and 4 bases respectively, with 13 bases between them. This CDR3 comprises 16 residues. The TCR sequence derives from an adult in good health. Specimen: peripheral blood, collected on day 0 of AZD1222 vaccination. J is TRBJ1-4 and V is TRBV7-9; no firm D call. CDR3 residues: CASSLDWAYGNEKLFF. As DNA, the CDR3 is TGTGCCAGCAGCTTAGATTGGGCGTATGGTAATGAAAAACTGTTTTTT.